The clone carrying this TCR beta chain was recorded a few times. The sample originates from a study of identical twins. In TCRdb, the 5' RACE reads were re-called with MiXCR into one record per CDR3 protein. The profile shows more than 1.5 million distinct CDR3 sequences, 32% of them singletons. Per germline, CDR1 SNHLY and CDR2 FYNNEI. The CDR3 is made up of 14 amino acids. V lost 6 bases to trimming and J lost 5 bases, with 11 bases between them. J is TRBJ1-6 and V is TRBV2; the D is unclear. The sample comprised cord blood. The clonotype originates from a newborn girl in good health. CDR3 bases: TGTGCCAGCAGGGGAATTCGGGATAATTCACCCCTCCACTTT. Translated: CASRGIRDNSPLHF.